The T cell receptor beta chain under discussion was sequenced for a study of shared clonotypes between healthy human individuals. Germline CDR1 SEHNR, CDR2 FQNEAQ (reference sequence). The CDR3 has 14 amino acids. V was pared by 3 bases and J by 7 bases, with 1 base of the junction left unmatched. Method: immunoSEQ multiplex PCR; TCRdb's copy keeps in-frame clones and lacks some. Of around 450,000 clones detected, 79% appear once; the ten largest clones hold approximately 13%. Adult Caucasians living in Nashville, Tennessee made up all of the donors. The rearrangement uses TRBV7-9 and TRBJ2-1; 12 positions match TRBD2. Sequenced: PBMCs. This receptor was obtained from a woman between 35 and 50 years old in good health. Some clones in this sample may be carry-over from other donors' samples. The CDR3 loop reads CASSLTSGSNEQFF. DNA of the CDR3: TGTGCCAGCAGCTTGACTAGCGGGAGTAATGAGCAGTTCTTC. The full variable domain, its missing parts supplied by reference TRBV7-9 and TRBJ2-1, is DTGVSQNPRHKITKRGQNVTFRCDPISEHNRLYWYRQTLGQGPEFLTYFQNEAQLEKSRLLSDRFSAERPKGSFSTLEIQRTEQGDSAMYLCASSLTSGSNEQFFGPGTRLTVL.